The 14 T cell receptor beta chains below come from one sample, sequenced in a study of T cell repertoires in cytomegalovirus infection. TCRdb re-analysed the reads in MiXCR, keeping a single row per CDR3 protein. The sample includes about 230,000 distinct CDR3 sequences, approximately 6.7% of them seen just once. The sample taken for sequencing was PBMCs. Every receptor here comes from a human donor in good health (CMV status not recorded). Some clones in this sample may be carry-over from other donors' samples.

This clonotype was observed at least ten times. This rearrangement joins TRBV6-2 or TRBV6-3 to TRBJ2-7; 9 bases map to TRBD1. Germline V CDR1 and CDR2: MNHEY, SVGEGT. Trimming at V came to 0 bases and at J to 3 bases, leaving 9 bases not matched to a gene. This CDR3 is built from 17 residues. The chain's CDR3 is CASSYSIDRGEVYEQYF. The CDR3 coding sequence is TGTGCCAGCAGTTACTCGATAGACAGGGGGGAAGTCTACGAGCAGTACTTC.

This clonotype has ten or more counts. The chain links TRBV18 to TRBJ1-4, with D possibly TRBD1 on 5 matching bases. The CDR3 spans 16 residues. Germline V gives CDR1 KGHSH, CDR2 LQKENI. V lost 5 bases and J 0 bases, leaving 13 bases between the germline ends. CDR3 nucleotides: TGTGCCAGCTCAGCCTTGGGACTTTCAACTAATGAAAAACTGTTTTTT. This codes for CASSALGLSTNEKLFF. Variable domain in full (rest from reference TRBV18 and TRBJ1-4): NAGVMQNPRHLVRRRGQEARLRCSPMKGHSHVYWYRQLPEEGLKFMVYLQKENIIDESGMPKERFSAEFPKEGPSILRIQQVVRGDSAAYFCASSALGLSTNEKLFFGSGTQLSVL.

This clonotype was recorded many times. This sequence joins TRBV6-2 or TRBV6-3 and TRBJ1-1; D possibly corresponds to TRBD1 (5 bases). This CDR3 is built from 13 residues. V lost 5 bases and J 8 bases, leaving 15 bases between the germline ends. The V gene's germline CDR1 is MNHEY and CDR2 SVGEGT. The CDR3 DNA reads TGTGCCAGCAGTCCCGTTCGTGGGGGAGAAGCTTTCTTT. Translation gives CASSPVRGGEAFF.

This clonotype was seen at least ten times. V gene TRBV7-3 combines with J gene TRBJ2-1; a possible D gene is TRBD2 (5 bases). This CDR3 has 16 residues. Germline-derived CDR1 and CDR2 are SGHTA and FQGTGA. V lost 5 bases and J 0 bases, leaving 14 bases between the germline ends. The CDR3 sequence is CASSPDWASSYNEQFF. CDR3 nucleotide sequence: TGTGCCAGCAGCCCGGACTGGGCGAGCTCCTACAATGAGCAGTTCTTC.

Ten or more counts support this clonotype. The V gene is TRBV29-1, the J gene TRBJ1-1; D might be TRBD1 (5 bases). Looked up from germline, CDR1 is SQVTM and CDR2 is ANQGSEA. The germline V and J ends were trimmed by 3 bases and 0 bases, with 8 bases remaining between them. The CDR3 runs 13 residues. The CDR3 DNA is TGCAGCGTTGAGGGGGAATTGAACACTGAAGCTTTCTTT. Encoded protein: CSVEGELNTEAFF. The full variable domain, rest sourced from reference TRBV29-1 and TRBJ1-1, is SAVISQKPSRDICQRGTSLTIQCQVDSQVTMMFWYRQQPGQSLTLIATANQGSEATYESGFVIDKFPISRPNLTFSTLTVSNMSPEDSSIYLCSVEGELNTEAFFGQGTRLTVV.

This clonotype was observed at least ten times. The chain has TRBV7-9 and TRBJ1-2, with D hard to call. CDR1 and CDR2 (germline): SEHNR, FQNEAQ (reference sequence). This CDR3 is built from 13 residues. V was clipped by 8 bases and J by 2 bases, with 12 bases between them. The CDR3 protein is CASGKPLNYGYTF. As DNA, the CDR3 is TGTGCCAGCGGCAAACCTTTAAACTATGGCTACACCTTC.

A note on this clonotype: Mismatch with germline at one junction end may stem from a read error. CDR3 DNA sequence: TGCGCCAGCAGCTCCATTGGACGGTTCGCGAACACTGGGGAGCTGTTTTTT. This sequence encodes CASSSIGRFANTGELFF. The chain carries TRBV5-1 and TRBJ2-2; D gene uncertain. Germline V gives CDR1 SGHRS, CDR2 YFSETQ. CDR3 length: 17 residues.

The V call is TRBV29-1, the J call TRBJ1-1; no clear D gene. This CDR3 has 13 amino acids. Germline-derived CDR1 and CDR2 are SQVTM and ANQGSEA. The germline V and J ends were trimmed by 3 bases and 0 bases, with 8 bases remaining between them. The CDR3 is CSVDMVVNTEAFF. The CDR3 DNA follows: TGCAGCGTTGATATGGTCGTGAACACTGAAGCTTTCTTT.

This clonotype was seen just once. Being one base from a much bigger clone, this may be a read error. This rearrangement joins TRBV7-9 to TRBJ1-2; D is undetermined. The germline V gene encodes CDR1 SEHNR and CDR2 FQNEAQ (reference sequence). This CDR3 is 14 amino acids long. The CDR3 reads CASSLRASSYGCTF. The DNA of the CDR3 is TGTGCCAGCAGCTTACGGGCTTCCAGCTATGGCTGCACCTTC.

This clonotype has at least ten counts. The chain joins TRBV12-3 or TRBV12-4 to TRBJ2-1; no firm D call. The CDR3 runs to 13 residues. The germline V and J ends were trimmed by 0 bases and 9 bases, with 9 bases remaining between them. CDR3 nucleotides: TGTGCCAGCAGTTTAGCTAACCTCCGTGAGCAGTTCTTC. It codes for CASSLANLREQFF.

This clonotype was observed many times. The rearrangement links TRBV7-6 to TRBJ2-3, with TRBD2 matching 7 bases. J gave up 2 bases and V 5 bases, and 7 bases lay outside the gene matches. Germline V gene sequence: CDR1 SGHVS, CDR2 FNYEAQ. The CDR3 loop spans 15 amino acids. CDR3 sequence (DNA): TGTGCCAGCAGCCTGTCTAGCGGCAACACAGATACGCAGTATTTT. Its protein is CASSLSSGNTDTQYF.

At least ten counts were recorded for this clonotype. V and J are TRBV12-3 or TRBV12-4 and TRBJ2-1, with D perhaps assigned TRBD1 or TRBD2 (7 bases each). This CDR3 region has 14 residues. V lost 3 bases and J 5 bases, leaving 11 bases between the germline ends. Here the CDR3 reads CASSLGGTDNEQFF. CDR3 nucleotides: TGTGCCAGCAGTTTGGGGGGGACAGACAATGAGCAGTTCTTC.

Many counts were recorded for this clonotype. CDR3 sequence reads: CASSRARGGASGEQYF. CDR3 sequence (DNA): TGTGCCAGCAGCCGCGCGCGCGGGGGGGCCTCCGGCGAGCAGTACTTC. The chain employs TRBV3-1 and TRBJ2-7; 9 positions agree with TRBD2. Germline trimming cut 4 bases from V and 6 bases from J; bases unmatched to any gene: 13. CDR3 length: 16 residues. Germline V CDR1 and CDR2: LGHDT, YNNKEL (reference sequence).

This clonotype was counted many times. The V call is TRBV5-6, the J call TRBJ2-1; 9 bases match TRBD2. Germline V lookup: CDR1 SGHDT, CDR2 YYEEEE. J was trimmed by 4 bases and V by 0 bases; bases with no gene match: 2. The CDR3 sequence is 15 residues long. Here the CDR3 DNA reads TGTGCCAGCAGCTTGGAGCGGGGGGTGTACAATGAGCAGTTCTTC. Its protein is CASSLERGVYNEQFF. Full variable domain (rest looked up from reference TRBV5-6 and TRBJ2-1): DAGVTQSPTHLIKTRGQQVTLRCSPKSGHDTVSWYQQALGQGPQFIFQYYEEEERQRGNFPDRFSGHQFPNYSSELNVNALLLGDSALYLCASSLERGVYNEQFFGPGTRLTVL.